This TCR beta chain came from a study of blood T cell repertoires in COVID-19. As for the study in general: Sites in the United States, Italy and Spain provided acute and convalescent COVID-19 samples.

This CDR3 region has 16 residues. CDR1 is MRHNA and CDR2 is SNTAGT in the germline V gene. The V and J ends lost 0 bases and 0 bases respectively, with 8 bases between them. This table comes from immunoSEQ multiplex PCR, and its TCRdb copy is limited to in-frame clones, with some not included. In the table there are more than 250,000 clones, about 85% of which are singletons. Study members were between about 18 and 95 years old and lived in around 24 US regions. This receptor was obtained from a woman in her twenties or thirties who had recovered from COVID-19. Sequenced input: PBMCs or T cells enriched from blood (not recorded which). The genes are TRBV6-4 and TRBJ2-2, with D perhaps TRBD2 (6 bases). For the CDR3, the DNA is TGTGCCAGCAGTGACTCGGGGGGTTCGAACACCGGGGAGCTGTTTTTT. Its translation is CASSDSGGSNTGELFF.